The clone carrying this T cell receptor (beta chain) has a handful of counts. It was with unique molecular identifiers that the TCRbeta library was prepared. TCRdb used MiXCR to reprocess the PCR reads, holding one entry per CDR3 protein. The table lists about 540,000 distinct CDR3 sequences, 15% to 20% of them singletons, with more than 2.5% in the top ten. V shed 1 base and J shed 2 bases, with 21 bases lying between them. Germline-derived CDR1 and CDR2 are KGHSH and LQKENI. This CDR3 region has 19 residues. This entry is derived from a study of T-cell reconstitution after alpha-beta-depleted transplantation in children.

Material: PBMCs from the stem cell graft donor, obtained from the stem cell graft. V and J are TRBV18 and TRBJ1-3; tentatively, D is TRBD1 (6 bases). The TCR was taken from a human donor who donated a stem cell graft to a child with acute lymphoblastic leukemia. The CDR3 sequence: CASSPRTDFFAVTGNTIYF. CDR3 nucleotide sequence: TGTGCCAGCTCACCACGGACAGACTTTTTCGCTGTAACTGGAAACACCATATATTTT.